A selection of T cell receptor beta chains follows, all from one sample in a study of breast tumors, draining lymph nodes, adjacent tissues. MiXCR was run by TCRdb on the multiplex PCR reads, yielding one entry per CDR3 protein. Among approximately 180,000 distinct CDR3 sequences, roughly a third were seen once, and the ten largest hold around 4%. Sequenced sample: axillary lymph node tissue. These receptors originate from a female donor with breast cancer. Some clones in this sample may be carry-over from other donors' samples. Both conserved end residues are part of each CDR3. The D gene is left open where the match is weak. A clone size is listed for some rows: how often the clone was seen (once, few, many), or a class if it is expanded.

.,TRBV11-2,18,many,TRBJ2-7,TGTGCCAGCAGCTTAGATAGGACGACCAGTTTTCTTTCCTACGAGCAGTACTTC,CASSLDRTTSFLSYEQYF
.,TRBV28,18,few,TRBJ1-2,TGTGCCAGCAGTTTCCTCGAACCCTCTCGGAGAAGACGAGGTGGCTACACCTTC,CASSFLEPSRRRRGGYTF
.,TRBV6-5,15,once,TRBJ1-1,TGTGCCGGCAGTTCCCAGGGACTTACGAACACTGAAGCTTTCTTT,CAGSSQGLTNTEAFF
TRBD1,TRBV30,13,many,TRBJ1-2,TGTGCCTGGAGTTTTCCAGGGACAGGGGGCTACACCTTC,CAWSFPGTGGYTF
.,TRBV5-1,14,.,TRBJ2-3,TGCGCCAGCAGCTTGAGGGGCGGGACAGATACGCAGTATTTT,CASSLRGGTDTQYF
TRBD2,TRBV6-2/TRBV6-3,16,many,TRBJ2-5,TGTGCCAGCAGTTTCTCCTCCAGCGGGGGGCGGAAGACCCAGTACTTC,CASSFSSSGGRKTQYF
.,TRBV5-6,14,.,TRBJ2-7,TGTGCCAGCAGCCCGCTGACTACTATCTCCGAGCAGTACTTC,CASSPLTTISEQYF
TRBD2,TRBV20-1,14,many,TRBJ2-1,TGCAGTGCTAGCCCGACTAGCGAATACAATGAGCAGTTCTTC,CSASPTSEYNEQFF
TRBD1,TRBV7-8,14,many,TRBJ1-5,TGTGCCAGCAGCTCCGACAGGGTGGGTCAGCCCCAGCATTTT,CASSSDRVGQPQHF
.,TRBV7-9,16,many,TRBJ2-2,TGTGCCAGCAGACTAGAGAGTAGCGGGAACACCGGGGAGCTGTTTTTT,CASRLESSGNTGELFF
.,TRBV6-1,14,many,TRBJ2-2,TGTGCCAGCAGAAGACAGGTGAACACCGGGGAGCTGTTTTTT,CASRRQVNTGELFF
.,TRBV7-2,14,.,TRBJ1-6,TGTGCCAGCAGAACCACCGGGGGCGATTCACCCCTCCACTTT,CASRTTGGDSPLHF
.,TRBV4-3,15,.,TRBJ1-4,TGCGCCAGCAGCCCGCGGGTATCTACTAATGAAAAACTGTTTTTT,CASSPRVSTNEKLFF
TRBD1,TRBV9,15,.,TRBJ2-5,TGTGCCAGCAGCGTAGATTCAGGGGGCGGATGGACCCAGTACTTC,CASSVDSGGGWTQYF
TRBD1,TRBV4-1,16,many,TRBJ1-2,TGCGCCAGCAGCCAAGAAAACAGGGGGCCGTTCTATGGCTACACCTTC,CASSQENRGPFYGYTF
.,TRBV6-1,12,few,TRBJ1-1,TGTGCCAGCTCGGAAGGATCTGCTGAAGCTTTCTTT,CASSEGSAEAFF
.,TRBV7-6,14,many,TRBJ1-3,TGTGCCAGCAGCCTCTCCGCGGGTGGAAACACCATATATTTT,CASSLSAGGNTIYF
TRBD2,TRBV15,16,.,TRBJ2-1,TGTGCCACCAGCAGTGTAGCGGGAGAAGGTTACAATGAGCAGTTCTTC,CATSSVAGEGYNEQFF
TRBD1,TRBV3-1,14,.,TRBJ1-2,TGTGCCAGCAGCCCCGACAGGGGGCCAGGTGGCTACACCTTC,CASSPDRGPGGYTF
.,TRBV28,16,many,TRBJ2-7,TGTGCCAGCAGTTCCCCGCTCGACAGTCTAGCCTACGAGCAGTACTTC,CASSSPLDSLAYEQYF
TRBD1,TRBV20-1,14,many,TRBJ1-4,TGCAGTGCTAGTAACAGGGGGGCTAATGAAAAACTGTTTTTT,CSASNRGANEKLFF
TRBD1,TRBV5-6,14,many,TRBJ2-7,TGTGCCAGCAGCTTTGGCAGGGGGCTAGGAGAGCAGTACTTC,CASSFGRGLGEQYF
TRBD1,TRBV6-2/TRBV6-3,14,many,TRBJ2-7,TGTGCCAGCCGACGTTCAGGGGGAGCCTACGAGCAGTACTTC,CASRRSGGAYEQYF
.,TRBV28,15,.,TRBJ2-3,TGTGCCAGCAGTTTATCCGCCTGGAACACAGATACGCAGTATTTT,CASSLSAWNTDTQYF
.,TRBV3-1,14,.,TRBJ1-4,TGTGCCTGCAGCCATCCCCCGACTAATGAAAAACTGTTTTTT,CACSHPPTNEKLFF
.,TRBV12-3/TRBV12-4,13,many,TRBJ1-2,TGTGCCAGCAGTCCGGCCCAGAACTATGGCTACACCTTC,CASSPAQNYGYTF
.,TRBV28,13,many,TRBJ1-4,TGTGCCAGCAGTTTCAGATTAAATGAAAAACTGTTTTTT,CASSFRLNEKLFF
TRBD1,TRBV5-6,13,many,TRBJ1-2,TGTGCCAGCCCCCCAGACAGGGACTATGGCTACACCTTC,CASPPDRDYGYTF
TRBD2,TRBV28,15,few,TRBJ2-1,TGTGCCAGCAGGCTAGCGGGAGGACACTACAATGAGCAGTTCTTC,CASRLAGGHYNEQFF
TRBD1,TRBV7-3,15,.,TRBJ2-3,TGTGCCAGCAGCAAAGACAGGGGTCGCACAGATACGCAGTATTTT,CASSKDRGRTDTQYF
.,TRBV24-1,8,.,TRBJ2-6,TGTGCCACCAGTGACTTGACTTTC,CATSDLTF
.,TRBV12-3/TRBV12-4,14,many,TRBJ2-2,TGTGCCAGCAGTTTGAGCACGAACACCGGGGAGCTGTTTTTT,CASSLSTNTGELFF
.,TRBV6-5,12,many,TRBJ2-5,TGTGCCAGCAGTTACGACGCTGTGACCCAGTACTTC,CASSYDAVTQYF
.,TRBV2,15,.,TRBJ2-7,TGTGCCAGCCTCCTCCCCTCAGGGAGTCTCTACGAGCAGTACTTC,CASLLPSGSLYEQYF
TRBD1,TRBV5-1,16,many,TRBJ1-5,TGCGCCAGCAGCTTCGGGACAGGGGGCAACAATCAGCCCCAGCATTTT,CASSFGTGGNNQPQHF
.,TRBV14,15,.,TRBJ2-3,TGTGCCAGCAGCCAAGTGGATTGGGGGGGGCCTGGCCAGTATTTT,CASSQVDWGGPGQYF
.,TRBV6-6,17,.,TRBJ2-4,TGTGCCAGCAGTCACTCGACGGGGGCCTTGTCCAAAAACATTCAGTACTTC,CASSHSTGALSKNIQYF
.,TRBV4-3,12,many,TRBJ1-6,TGCGCCAGCAGCCAAGATCCGGGGGACCTCCACTTT,CASSQDPGDLHF
.,TRBV29-1,16,many,TRBJ2-5,TGCAGCGTTGAAGAACATTGGGGATTCAGCGGGGAGACCCAGTACTTC,CSVEEHWGFSGETQYF
.,TRBV20-1,11,many,TRBJ2-5,TGCAGTGCTAGATCCGGCGAGACCCAGTACTTC,CSARSGETQYF
.,TRBV20-1,14,.,TRBJ1-6,TGCAGTGCTAGACTAGCGGGATATAATTCACCCCTCCACTTT,CSARLAGYNSPLHF
.,TRBV7-9,15,many,TRBJ2-3,TGTGCCAGCAGCCCCCGGGCGGAGAGCATCGATACGCAGTATTTT,CASSPRAESIDTQYF
.,TRBV20-1,13,.,TRBJ2-7,TGCAGTGCTAGAGGGGCGGAAAAGTACGAGCAGTACTTC,CSARGAEKYEQYF
TRBD2,TRBV29-1,17,.,TRBJ2-1,TGCAGCGTTGGGGCGAAACTACTAGCGGGACTAGACAATGAGCAGTTCTTC,CSVGAKLLAGLDNEQFF
.,TRBV7-9,15,many,TRBJ2-2,TGTGCCAGCAGCTTAAGGGACGGTCGGGACGGGGAGCTGTTTTTT,CASSLRDGRDGELFF
.,TRBV11-2,15,.,TRBJ1-1,TGTGCCAGCAGCCTAGTCAATCCAAGGGGCACTGAAGCTTTCTTT,CASSLVNPRGTEAFF
TRBD2,TRBV28,15,many,TRBJ2-7,TGTGCCAGCAGTTTAGAGGGACTAGCTCTCCACGAGCAGTACTTC,CASSLEGLALHEQYF
.,TRBV20-1,11,many,TRBJ1-1,TGCAGTGCCGACGCTTACACTGAAGCTTTCTTT,CSADAYTEAFF
.,TRBV4-1,16,many,TRBJ2-3,TGCGCCAGCAGCCAGGGCCCCAGCGGTGAATCCGATACGCAGTATTTT,CASSQGPSGESDTQYF
.,TRBV30,14,.,TRBJ1-4,TGTGCCTGGACTAGGGGGGGTGGAGTCGAAAAACTGTTCTTT,CAWTRGGGVEKLFF
.,TRBV28,13,many,TRBJ2-5,TGTGCCAGCAGCCCGGGGGCGCGGGAGACCCAGTACTTC,CASSPGARETQYF
TRBD1,TRBV5-1,14,many,TRBJ1-2,TGCGCCAGCAGCGCCCAGACAGGGGGGCATGGCTACACCTTC,CASSAQTGGHGYTF
TRBD1,TRBV5-1,15,.,TRBJ1-4,TGTGCCAGCAGCTTGGAGGGGGCATTGAGAGAAAAACTGTTTTTT,CASSLEGALREKLFF
TRBD2,TRBV29-1,14,many,TRBJ2-7,TGCAGCGTCTCGAGCGGGGGGCTCTCCTACGAGCAGTACTTC,CSVSSGGLSYEQYF
TRBD1,TRBV6-2/TRBV6-3,12,many,TRBJ1-4,TGTGCCAGCAGAGAACCCGGGACAGAGTTCCTTTTT,CASREPGTEFLF
TRBD2,TRBV20-1,16,.,TRBJ2-5,TGCGCCATACAGGAGGCTAGCGGCAAAGAGGGAGAGACCCAGTACTTC,CAIQEASGKEGETQYF
TRBD1,TRBV9,14,many,TRBJ2-2,TGTGCCAGCAGCCCACAGGGGAGCACCGGGGAGCTGTTTTTT,CASSPQGSTGELFF
.,TRBV20-1,13,many,TRBJ2-7,TGCAGTGCTATACATCCCCCGGACTACGAGCAGTACTTC,CSAIHPPDYEQYF
TRBD2,TRBV19,13,many,TRBJ2-7,TGTGCCACCAGAGCGGGAGGTACCTACGAGCAGTACTTC,CATRAGGTYEQYF
.,TRBV29-1,13,.,TRBJ2-5,TGCAGCGTCCGTGACGGGGGCGACGAGACCCAGTACTTC,CSVRDGGDETQYF